These T cell receptor beta chains were read from a single sample in a study of T-cell memory formation after mild COVID-19. TCRdb independently ran MiXCR on the 5' RACE reads; one entry per CDR3 protein. The sample has around 150,000 distinct CDR3 sequences; about 14% are singletons. Sequencing used PBMCs or a T cell subset sorted from them (not recorded which). The receptor source for this set is an adult woman who had mild COVID-19 (a few samples of this study predate the infection). Cell type and time point are not known. CDR3s include the opening cysteine and the closing phenylalanine or tryptophan. Each record gives: D gene, J gene, V gene, clone size, CDR3 protein, CDR3 DNA. The D gene is left open where the match is weak. Size is omitted from some rows. Given values are once, few, many or a class for expanded clones.

D: .
J: TRBJ1-2
V: TRBV7-9
size: few
CDR3: CASSFPWGSYGYTF
DNA: TGTGCCAGCAGCTTTCCTTGGGGGTCCTATGGCTACACCTTC

D: TRBD1
J: TRBJ2-3
V: TRBV5-1
size: few
CDR3: CASSFRTGDTDTQYF
DNA: TGCGCCAGCAGCTTCCGGACAGGAGACACAGATACGCAGTATTTT

D: .
J: TRBJ2-7
V: TRBV12-3/TRBV12-4
size: .
CDR3: CASGRGSGRSYEQYF
DNA: TGTGCCAGTGGCCGGGGCTCTGGCCGCTCCTACGAGCAGTACTTC

D: TRBD2
J: TRBJ2-3
V: TRBV6-2/TRBV6-3
size: few
CDR3: CASSYPSSGGTQYF
DNA: TGTGCCAGCAGTTACCCCTCATCGGGGGGTACGCAGTATTTT

D: TRBD1
J: TRBJ2-1
V: TRBV5-1
size: .
CDR3: CASSLDTHAGTGVGNEQFF
DNA: TGCGCCAGCAGCTTAGACACTCATGCCGGGACAGGGGTTGGCAATGAGCAGTTCTTC

D: .
J: TRBJ2-5
V: TRBV12-3/TRBV12-4
size: few
CDR3: CASSVTSGAETQYF
DNA: TGTGCCAGCAGTGTTACCAGCGGCGCGGAGACCCAGTACTTC

D: .
J: TRBJ2-2
V: TRBV9
size: .
CDR3: CASSVKERGATGELFF
DNA: TGTGCCAGCAGCGTAAAGGAACGCGGGGCTACCGGGGAGCTGTTTTTT

D: TRBD1
J: TRBJ2-1
V: TRBV10-3
size: .
CDR3: CAISEPPGQGVINEQFF
DNA: TGTGCCATCAGTGAGCCGCCGGGACAGGGGGTTATCAATGAGCAGTTCTTC

D: .
J: TRBJ1-1
V: TRBV20-1
size: .
CDR3: CSARYTGGVVTEAFF
DNA: TGCAGTGCTAGATATACCGGGGGGGTGGTCACTGAAGCTTTCTTT

D: .
J: TRBJ1-4
V: TRBV7-9
size: few
CDR3: CASITGGDEKLFF
DNA: TGTGCCAGCATTACCGGGGGGGATGAAAAACTGTTTTTT

D: TRBD2
J: TRBJ2-5
V: TRBV4-1
size: few
CDR3: CASSQGGLPGTQYF
DNA: TGCGCCAGCAGCCAAGGGGGACTACCTGGGACCCAGTACTTC

D: TRBD1
J: TRBJ1-2
V: TRBV7-8
size: .
CDR3: CASSLSGTGAAYGYTF
DNA: TGTGCCAGCAGCTTATCCGGGACAGGGGCCGCCTATGGCTACACCTTC

D: .
J: TRBJ2-3
V: TRBV5-1
size: few
CDR3: CASSLGGGGDTQYF
DNA: TGCGCCAGCAGCTTGGGGGGCGGCGGAGATACGCAGTATTTT

D: .
J: TRBJ1-1
V: TRBV5-6
size: few
CDR3: CASSVGPLQGEAFF
DNA: TGTGCCAGCAGCGTAGGCCCATTACAGGGTGAAGCTTTCTTT

D: TRBD2
J: TRBJ2-7
V: TRBV7-2
size: .
CDR3: CASSLAQPGLAGGVEQYF
DNA: TGTGCCAGCAGCTTAGCCCAGCCGGGACTAGCGGGGGGGGTCGAGCAGTACTTC

D: TRBD2
J: TRBJ2-2
V: TRBV29-1
size: .
CDR3: CSVLGLAGKNTGELFF
DNA: TGCAGCGTACTCGGACTAGCGGGGAAGAACACCGGGGAGCTGTTTTTT

D: .
J: TRBJ1-1
V: TRBV4-3
size: few
CDR3: CASSQVSASGEAFF
DNA: TGCGCCAGCAGCCAAGTCTCTGCTTCAGGTGAAGCTTTCTTT

D: .
J: TRBJ2-1
V: TRBV18
size: .
CDR3: CASSPLSRDNEQFF
DNA: TGTGCCAGCTCACCACTATCCAGGGACAATGAGCAGTTCTTC

D: .
J: TRBJ1-2
V: TRBV4-3
size: .
CDR3: CASSQDWSSNYGYTF
DNA: TGCGCCAGCAGCCAAGATTGGAGTTCTAACTATGGCTACACCTTC

D: TRBD1
J: TRBJ1-1
V: TRBV5-1
size: .
CDR3: CASSPPDRMNTEAFF
DNA: TGCGCCAGCAGCCCTCCGGACAGGATGAACACTGAAGCTTTCTTT

D: TRBD2
J: TRBJ2-1
V: TRBV9
size: few
CDR3: CASSPQRGYNEQFF
DNA: TGTGCCAGCAGCCCTCAGCGGGGGTACAATGAGCAGTTCTTC

D: TRBD2
J: TRBJ2-7
V: TRBV12-3/TRBV12-4
size: .
CDR3: CASTTGGGGYEQYF
DNA: TGTGCCAGCACCACCGGGGGGGGAGGATACGAGCAGTACTTC

D: .
J: TRBJ2-5
V: TRBV7-2
size: few
CDR3: CASSLEAGTRTQYF
DNA: TGTGCCAGCAGCTTAGAGGCGGGAACAAGGACCCAGTACTTC

D: .
J: TRBJ2-1
V: TRBV2
size: .
CDR3: CASSEGSRPQNEQFF
DNA: TGTGCCAGCAGTGAAGGGTCTCGGCCTCAGAATGAGCAGTTCTTC

D: TRBD1
J: TRBJ2-2
V: TRBV5-1
size: few
CDR3: CASSLAQGDTGELFF
DNA: TGCGCCAGCAGCTTGGCCCAGGGGGACACCGGGGAGCTGTTTTTT

D: TRBD2
J: TRBJ2-7
V: TRBV6-2/TRBV6-3
size: .
CDR3: CASSDRTSGSRYEQYF
DNA: TGTGCCAGCAGCGACAGGACTAGCGGGAGTCGGTACGAGCAGTACTTC

D: .
J: TRBJ2-5
V: TRBV28
size: many
CDR3: CASSFGGHREETQYF
DNA: TGTGCCAGCAGTTTTGGGGGACATCGTGAAGAGACCCAGTACTTC

D: TRBD1
J: TRBJ2-1
V: TRBV30
size: .
CDR3: CACGRLGQGANEQFF
DNA: TGTGCCTGTGGTCGGCTTGGACAGGGGGCCAATGAGCAGTTCTTC

D: .
J: TRBJ2-5
V: TRBV29-1
size: few
CDR3: CSVVWRGRIQYF
DNA: TGCAGCGTTGTATGGAGGGGGAGAATCCAGTACTTC

D: TRBD2
J: TRBJ2-5
V: TRBV6-2/TRBV6-3
size: few
CDR3: CASSYARKSGTSGQETQYF
DNA: TGTGCCAGCAGTTACGCCAGAAAATCCGGGACTAGCGGGCAAGAGACCCAGTACTTC

D: TRBD2
J: TRBJ2-2
V: TRBV6-5
size: .
CDR3: CASRLAGVRELFF
DNA: TGTGCCAGCAGGCTAGCGGGAGTACGGGAGCTGTTTTTT

D: .
J: TRBJ1-1
V: TRBV7-8
size: .
CDR3: CASSQSRGQNTEAFF
DNA: TGTGCCAGCAGCCAGTCCCGGGGCCAGAACACTGAAGCTTTCTTT

D: .
J: TRBJ2-2
V: TRBV5-4
size: .
CDR3: CASSLRGRELFF
DNA: TGTGCCAGCAGCTTGCGGGGCCGGGAGCTGTTTTTT

D: TRBD2
J: TRBJ2-3
V: TRBV11-2
size: .
CDR3: CASSTLAGVTDTQYF
DNA: TGTGCCAGCAGCACACTAGCGGGAGTCACAGATACGCAGTATTTT

D: .
J: TRBJ1-1
V: TRBV19
size: few
CDR3: CATTMGTEAFF
DNA: TGTGCCACCACTATGGGTACTGAAGCTTTCTTT

D: TRBD2
J: TRBJ2-7
V: TRBV6-2/TRBV6-3
size: few
CDR3: CASSYSPLAGTAEQYF
DNA: TGTGCCAGCAGTTACTCTCCACTAGCGGGAACGGCCGAGCAGTACTTC

D: .
J: TRBJ2-1
V: TRBV12-3/TRBV12-4
size: few
CDR3: CASKHTSYNEQFF
DNA: TGTGCCAGCAAGCACACCTCCTACAATGAGCAGTTCTTC

D: .
J: TRBJ2-2
V: TRBV9
size: few
CDR3: CASSVGSAANTGELFF
DNA: TGTGCCAGCAGCGTAGGCTCGGCGGCGAACACCGGGGAGCTGTTTTTT

D: .
J: TRBJ2-3
V: TRBV5-1
size: many
CDR3: CASSLDRNTDTQYF
DNA: TGCGCCAGCAGCCTCGACAGGAACACAGATACGCAGTATTTT

D: TRBD2
J: TRBJ2-7
V: TRBV9
size: .
CDR3: CASSVDGSGGHPTKQYF
DNA: TGTGCCAGCAGCGTAGATGGAAGCGGGGGCCATCCTACGAAGCAGTACTTC

D: .
J: TRBJ2-3
V: TRBV7-8
size: few
CDR3: CASSLVGGIGTDTQYF
DNA: TGTGCCAGCAGCTTAGTCGGCGGGATAGGTACAGATACGCAGTATTTT

D: .
J: TRBJ2-5
V: TRBV10-3
size: .
CDR3: CAISGDQETQYF
DNA: TGTGCCATCAGTGGGGACCAAGAGACCCAGTACTTC

D: TRBD2
J: TRBJ2-7
V: TRBV6-2/TRBV6-3
size: many
CDR3: CASSYGTSGSYEQYF
DNA: TGTGCCAGCAGTTACGGGACTAGCGGCTCCTACGAGCAGTACTTC

D: .
J: TRBJ2-7
V: TRBV18
size: few
CDR3: CASSPPVQGWGSYEQYF
DNA: TGTGCCAGCTCACCACCTGTACAGGGCTGGGGCTCCTACGAGCAGTACTTC

D: .
J: TRBJ2-3
V: TRBV7-3
size: many
CDR3: CASSSTSTDTQYF
DNA: TGTGCTAGCAGCTCGACTAGCACAGATACGCAGTATTTT

D: .
J: TRBJ1-5
V: TRBV27
size: .
CDR3: CASSPHSYSNQPQHF
DNA: TGTGCCAGCAGTCCCCACAGTTATAGCAATCAGCCCCAGCATTTT

D: TRBD2
J: TRBJ2-7
V: TRBV4-3
size: many
CDR3: CASSQYTGTSGYEQYF
DNA: TGCGCCAGCAGCCAATACACCGGGACTAGTGGGTACGAGCAGTACTTC

D: .
J: TRBJ2-5
V: TRBV6-2/TRBV6-3
size: .
CDR3: CASGPFSKTAVETQYF
DNA: TGTGCCAGCGGCCCTTTCTCGAAGACGGCGGTCGAGACCCAGTACTTC

D: TRBD1
J: TRBJ2-2
V: TRBV12-3/TRBV12-4
size: few
CDR3: CAGGTGRTGELFF
DNA: TGTGCCGGTGGGACAGGGCGCACCGGGGAGCTGTTTTTT

D: TRBD2
J: TRBJ2-7
V: TRBV4-1
size: .
CDR3: CASSQAAGAAYEQYF
DNA: TGCGCCAGCAGCCAAGCAGCGGGAGCGGCCTACGAGCAGTACTTC

D: .
J: TRBJ2-1
V: TRBV9
size: few
CDR3: CASSVALGAGLDEQFF
DNA: TGTGCCAGCAGCGTAGCTTTGGGGGCGGGTTTGGATGAGCAGTTCTTC

D: .
J: TRBJ1-1
V: TRBV5-1
size: .
CDR3: CASSPRTEENTEAFF
DNA: TGCGCCAGCAGCCCGAGGACAGAAGAGAACACTGAAGCTTTCTTT

D: .
J: TRBJ1-2
V: TRBV24-1
size: few
CDR3: CATSDFVEGNYGYTF
DNA: TGTGCCACCAGTGATTTCGTTGAGGGGAACTATGGCTACACCTTC

D: .
J: TRBJ1-5
V: TRBV11-2
size: .
CDR3: CASSLAGGNQPQHF
DNA: TGTGCCAGCAGCTTAGCAGGGGGCAATCAGCCCCAGCATTTT

D: TRBD2
J: TRBJ2-7
V: TRBV9
size: few
CDR3: CASSVGFSGRALSYEQYF
DNA: TGTGCCAGCAGCGTAGGATTTAGCGGGAGGGCCCTGTCCTACGAGCAGTACTTC

D: .
J: TRBJ1-2
V: TRBV19
size: few
CDR3: CASSIGTANYGYTF
DNA: TGTGCCAGTAGTATCGGGACGGCTAACTATGGCTACACCTTC